This TCR beta chain derives from a study of CD8+CD57+ T cells in acquired aplastic anemia. Across the study: Sorted CD4+ plus CD8+ cells gave DNA averaging about 3.2 ug.

Whoever was chosen for sequencing had shown CD8+CD57+ cell expansion by flow cytometry. Each patient had severe acquired aplastic anemia. Blood came from patients not yet given any therapy. Counting both end residues, the CDR3 totals 13 amino acids. In germline, CDR1 is SGHTA, CDR2 FQGNSA. Investigators profiled TCR beta VDJ and CDR3 from genomic DNA template. Via MiXCR, TCRdb re-called the reads, giving one row per CDR3 protein. The sample consists of hundreds of thousands of distinct CDR3 sequences, approximately 80% of them appearing once. Broader study findings: Patients had about 31 CD8+ CDR3 sequences in common with controls (the shared set).

Notes on this clonotype: Antigen: not known. In this CDR3 the conserved last residue, phenylalanine or tryptophan, is missing, so a read error is likely. The DNA is left out, because the CDR3 cannot be placed on it with certainty; the CDR3 is given as TCRdb lists it.

This receptor was obtained from a human donor with aplastic anemia. Sequencing input: sorted CD4+, CD8+, or CD8+CD57+ T cells (not recorded which) from PBMCs. The chain couples TRBV7-2 to TRBJ2-3; the table's D gene call, TRBD1, was not cross checked with the DNA. CDR3 sequence reads: CASRLSRDGGQQE.